This passage covers 23 T cell receptor beta chains from one sample sequenced in a study of T cell repertoires in cytomegalovirus infection. The antigens for these receptors are not known. Each CDR3 protein gets one entry after TCRdb re-called the reads with MiXCR. The sample holds hundreds of thousands of distinct CDR3 sequences, around 35% seen once. Sequences were derived from cultured PBMCs, sampled from culture after CMV antigen stimulation. All receptors derive from a human donor in good health (CMV status not recorded). Some clones in this sample may be carry-over from other donors' samples.

The chain carries TRBV12-3 or TRBV12-4 and TRBJ1-5; D gene ambiguous. Trimming pared 2 bases from V and 1 base from J, leaving 9 bases between. The CDR3 spans 15 residues. CDR3 DNA: TGTGCCAGCAGTTTAAGTAGTAGGAGCAATCAGCCCCAGCATTTT. Its translation: CASSLSSRSNQPQHF.

The V gene is TRBV20-1, the J gene TRBJ1-1; TRBD1 might be the D (6 bases). Between the trimmed V and J ends, which lost 1 base and 0 bases, there was a span of 6 bases. Germline V gene sequence: CDR1 DFQATT, CDR2 SNEGSKA (reference sequence). The CDR3 has 13 amino acids. This CDR3 reads CSARGTVNTEAFF. In DNA, the CDR3 is TGCAGTGCTAGAGGGACAGTGAACACTGAAGCTTTCTTT.

This clonotype was picked up a small number of times. The chain links TRBV7-2 to TRBJ1-5; 8 bases match TRBD1. V was clipped by 4 bases and J by 0 bases; unmatched bases: 5. The CDR3 has 16 amino acids. CDR1 SGHTA and CDR2 FQGNSA come from the germline V gene. CDR3 sequence reads: CASSSEDRVSNQPQHF. The CDR3 coding sequence is TGTGCCAGCAGCTCCGAGGACAGGGTTAGCAATCAGCCCCAGCATTTT.

This clonotype was found a few times. This chain connects TRBV5-1 to TRBJ2-2; D gene unclear. The CDR3 totals 15 residues. V lost 5 bases to trimming and J lost 7 bases, with 18 bases between them. CDR1 and CDR2 (germline): SGHRS, YFSETQ. CDR3 amino acids: CASRSDPLSGGELFF. CDR3 coding DNA: TGCGCCAGCAGGTCGGACCCACTCTCGGGCGGGGAGCTGTTTTTT. The full variable domain, completed using reference TRBV5-1 and TRBJ2-2, is KAGVTQTPRYLIKTRGQQVTLSCSPISGHRSVSWYQQTPGQGLQFLFEYFSETQRNKGNFPGRFSGRQFSNSRSEMNVSTLELGDSALYLCASRSDPLSGGELFFGEGSRLTVL.

Here the CDR3 DNA reads TGTGCCAGCGGCAGTTACTACGAGCAGTACTTC. Residues: CASGSYYEQYF. The chain is built from TRBV7-2 and TRBJ2-7; D is unclear. CDR3 length: 11 amino acids. Germline CDR1 SGHTA, CDR2 FQGNSA. Trimming left V 8 bases short and J 3 bases short, with 8 bases between.

J is TRBJ1-1 and V is TRBV2; D gene ambiguous. Germline V CDR1 and CDR2: SNHLY, FYNNEI. This CDR3 is 15 amino acids long. Trimming shortened V by 4 bases and J by 1 base, and 13 bases separated the two germline ends. Here the CDR3 DNA reads TGTGCCAGCAGTGTTGCGCAGGCGGAGAACACTGAAGCTTTCTTT. It encodes CASSVAQAENTEAFF. The whole variable domain, remainder taken from reference TRBV2 and TRBJ1-1, is EPEVTQTPSHQVTQMGQEVILRCVPISNHLYFYWYRQILGQKVEFLVSFYNNEISEKSEIFDDQFSVERPDGSNFTLKIRSTKLEDSAMYFCASSVAQAENTEAFFGQGTRLTVV.

A few counts support this clonotype. The J gene is TRBJ1-6, the V gene TRBV7-9; 7 bases are shared with TRBD1. Losses at the gene ends were 5 bases for V and 6 bases for J; bases not matched to a gene: 4. There are 14 residues in the CDR3. CDR1 is SEHNR and CDR2 is FQNEAQ in the germline V gene (reference sequence). DNA for the CDR3: TGTGCCAGCAGCCCGTCAGGGGGTAATTCACCCCTCCACTTT. It codes for CASSPSGGNSPLHF.

The rearrangement uses TRBV28 and TRBJ1-2; 9 nucleotides agree with TRBD1. V gave up 5 bases and J gave up 4 bases; unmatched junction bases: 8. CDR1 is MDHEN, CDR2 SYDVKM, per germline. CDR3 length: 15 amino acids. CDR3 DNA: TGTGCCAGCAGTACAAGCCGGGACAGGGTCTATGGCTACACCTTC. It is translated as CASSTSRDRVYGYTF.

The gene calls are TRBV27 and TRBJ1-1; possibly TRBD1 for D (6 bases). This CDR3 spans 15 amino acids. Trimming cost V 8 bases and J 6 bases, with 22 bases left between them. Germline V gives CDR1 MNHEY, CDR2 SMNVEV (reference sequence). In DNA form, the CDR3 reads TGTGCCAGCCAGTACCGGGGGGCAAGACCGGCTGAAGCTTTCTTT. This codes for CASQYRGARPAEAFF.

The chain carries TRBV19 and TRBJ1-6; perhaps TRBD1 as D (5 bases). The CDR3 has 13 residues. CDR1 LNHDA and CDR2 SQIVND come from the germline V gene (reference sequence). V lost 4 bases, J lost 9 bases, and 10 bases lay in between. The CDR3 region is CASSRGRGSPLHF. The DNA of the CDR3 is TGTGCCAGTAGTAGGGGGAGAGGTTCACCCCTCCACTTT.

This chain joins TRBV6-5 and TRBJ1-3; TRBD1 might be the D (5 bases). V lost 0 bases to trimming and J lost 0 bases, with 12 bases between them. The CDR3 sequence is 17 residues long. CDR1 is MNHEY and CDR2 is SVGAGI in the germline V gene. Here the CDR3 DNA reads TGTGCCAGCAGTTACTCGGGGGGGATATACTCTGGAAACACCATATATTTT. It encodes CASSYSGGIYSGNTIYF.

The CDR3 sequence is CASSRLGGSTDTQYF. The CDR3, as DNA: TGCGCCAGCAGCCGCTTGGGTGGTAGCACAGATACGCAGTATTTT. The J gene is TRBJ2-3, the V gene TRBV4-1; D is unclear. The CDR3 is 15 residues long. CDR1 MGHRA and CDR2 YSYEKL come from the germline V gene. The V end was cut by 4 bases, the J end by 0 bases, with 11 bases between.

The chain combines TRBV20-1 with TRBJ2-1; D is undetermined. The CDR3 is made up of 13 amino acids. Germline V gene lookup returns CDR1 DFQATT and CDR2 SNEGSKA (reference sequence). Trimming removed 4 bases from V and 4 bases from J, with 11 bases in between. The chain's CDR3 is CSATLAAYNEQFF. The DNA for the CDR3 is TGCAGTGCTACCCTCGCAGCTTACAATGAGCAGTTCTTC.

J is TRBJ2-7 and V is TRBV12-5, with D possibly being TRBD1 (5 bases). The germline CDR1 and CDR2 sequences are LGHNT and FRNRAP. V was pared by 2 bases and J by 3 bases, with 8 bases between. This CDR3 is 13 amino acids long. CDR3 residues: CASGLWQGYEQYF. The CDR3 nucleotides read TGTGCTAGTGGTTTGTGGCAGGGCTACGAGCAGTACTTC.

With regard to this clonotype: This may stem from a read error, because a much larger clone lies one nucleotide away. The chain uses TRBV7-2 and TRBJ2-5; no clear D gene. Trimming removed 9 bases from V and 5 bases from J, with 25 bases in between. The CDR3 spans 16 residues. Germline V gene lookup returns CDR1 SGHTA and CDR2 FQGNSA. The CDR3 protein is CARRPPGGAPRETQYF. The CDR3 region has the DNA TGTGCCAGGAGACCTCCCGGTGGAGCGCCCCGGGAGACCCAGTACTTC. Combining the CDR3 with reference TRBV7-2 and TRBJ2-5 gives the whole variable domain GAGVSQSPSNKVTEKGKDVELRCDPISGHTALYWYRQSLGQGLEFLIYFQGNSAPDKSGLPSDRFSAERTGGSVSTLTIQRTQQEDSAVYLCARRPPGGAPRETQYFGPGTRLLVL.

To note about this clonotype: A read error is possible here, since a much larger clone lies one base away. The rearrangement uses TRBV7-2 and TRBJ2-5, with 7 bases identical to TRBD1. Germline V gene data show CDR1 as SGHTA and CDR2 as FQGNSA. The CDR3 spans 14 residues. The CDR3 coding sequence is TGTCCCAGCAGCCCCCGGGACAGACAAGAGACCCAGTACTTC. Amino acid sequence: CPSSPRDRQETQYF.

J is TRBJ1-1 and V is TRBV28; D uncertain. CDR3 length: 11 residues. Germline CDR1 reads MDHEN; CDR2 reads SYDVKM. V was cut by 7 bases and J by 6 bases, with 9 bases left in between. The CDR3 here is CASTSNAEAFF. The CDR3 nucleotides read TGTGCCAGCACGTCCAACGCTGAAGCTTTCTTT.

This clonotype was counted a few times. The chain employs TRBV11-2 and TRBJ2-1; D uncertain. The CDR3 contains 15 residues. Trimming took off 5 bases at V and 1 base at J, with 12 bases between the two ends. Per the germline V gene, CDR1 is SGHAT and CDR2 is FQNNGV. The DNA for the CDR3 is TGTGCCAGCAGCCCCGTTATGCGTTCCTACAATGAGCAGTTCTTC. Protein sequence: CASSPVMRSYNEQFF.

This clonotype has only a few counts. The chain employs TRBV28 and TRBJ1-2; the D is unclear. V lost 1 base and J 4 bases, leaving 10 bases between the germline ends. In germline, CDR1 is MDHEN, CDR2 SYDVKM. This CDR3 contains 14 residues. Written as DNA, the CDR3 is TGTGCCAGCAGTTTATCGGCAAGGACCTATGGCTACACCTTC. This gives the protein CASSLSARTYGYTF.

The V gene is TRBV7-6, the J gene TRBJ2-1; tentatively, D is TRBD2 (7 bases). V was trimmed by 5 bases and J by 5 bases, leaving 19 bases between them. This CDR3 contains 16 residues. From germline, CDR1 is SGHVS and CDR2 FNYEAQ. The CDR3 nucleotides read TGTGCCAGCAGCGGTGAGGGGGGGGATCACCACAATGAGCAGTTCTTC. This gives the protein CASSGEGGDHHNEQFF.

V and J are TRBV7-2 and TRBJ1-5, with 7 bases lining up with TRBD1. The ends lost 5 bases at V and 4 bases at J; junction bases unmatched: 8. Germline V lookup: CDR1 SGHTA, CDR2 FQGNSA. CDR3 length: 15 amino acids. The DNA of the CDR3 is TGTGCCAGCAGCCATGCGGTACAGGGGAATCAGCCCCAGCATTTT. It specifies CASSHAVQGNQPQHF.

This clonotype appeared a few times. This sequence joins TRBV6-6 and TRBJ1-1; perhaps TRBD1 as D (5 bases). The CDR3 is 12 residues long. Germline CDR1 is MNHNY and CDR2 is SVGAGI (reference sequence). Trimming took off 6 bases at V and 7 bases at J, with 12 bases between the two ends. The CDR3 bases are TGTGCCAGCAGGGGGGGGTTAGGTGAAGCTTTCTTT. As protein: CASRGGLGEAFF.

V and J are TRBV5-5 and TRBJ2-1; 8 nucleotides line up with TRBD2. This CDR3 spans 14 amino acids. J lost 12 bases, V lost 2 bases, and 10 bases had no gene match. CDR1 SGHKS and CDR2 YYEKEE come from the germline V gene (reference sequence). CDR3 protein: CASSLGGAAGGQFF. The CDR3 DNA is TGTGCCAGCAGCTTAGGGGGTGCGGCGGGGGGGCAGTTCTTC. The variable domain in full, with the rest retrieved from reference TRBV5-5 and TRBJ2-1, is DAGVTQSPTHLIKTRGQQVTLRCSPISGHKSVSWYQQVLGQGPQFIFQYYEKEERGRGNFPDRFSARQFPNYSSELNVNALLLGDSALYLCASSLGGAAGGQFFGPGTRLTVL.